Shown below are 14 T cell receptor beta chains from a single sample sequenced in a study of T cells in Graves' hyperthyroidism and ophthalmopathy. The TCR beta CDR3 regions underwent amplification using RNA transcripts as the source. HTBI primers were the set used in a first-round RT-PCR of the TCR CDR3. TCRdb reprocessed the multiplex PCR reads with MiXCR, giving one entry per CDR3 protein. The sample contains 450,000 to 700,000 distinct CDR3 sequences, 46% of which appear only once. What was sequenced was peripheral blood or thyroid tissue (not recorded which). These receptors all stem from an adult woman with Graves' disease, either hyperthyroidism or ophthalmopathy (not recorded which).

This clonotype was observed a few times. The rearrangement links TRBV30 to TRBJ1-5; D is ambiguous. This CDR3 has 13 residues. Germline values: CDR1 GTSNPN, CDR2 SVGIG (reference sequence). V was pared by 1 base and J by 5 bases, with 9 bases between. Written as DNA, the CDR3 is TGTGCCTGGAGTGCGGCACTATATCAGCCCCAGCATTTT. Translated, it gives CAWSAALYQPQHF.

The table lists this clonotype with many counts. The chain employs TRBV20-1 and TRBJ2-7, with D hard to call. Germline-derived CDR1 and CDR2 are DFQATT and SNEGSKA (reference sequence). V dropped 2 bases and J dropped 6 bases, with 8 bases sitting between them. The CDR3 spans 11 residues. CDR3 region: CSARQAREQYF. The CDR3 DNA reads TGCAGTGCTAGACAAGCGCGCGAGCAGTACTTC.

This clonotype came up many times. The chain employs TRBV7-2 and TRBJ1-1; D not resolved. The CDR3 extends over 13 amino acids. The V and J ends lost 5 bases and 5 bases respectively, with 12 bases between them. Germline V CDR1 and CDR2: SGHTA, FQGNSA. CDR3 region: CASSHDLGTEAFF. CDR3 DNA: TGTGCCAGCAGCCACGACCTGGGGACTGAAGCTTTCTTT.

The rearrangement joins TRBV6-4 to TRBJ2-7, with 9 bases matching TRBD2. Trimming cost V 3 bases and J 9 bases; bases outside gene matches: 9. This CDR3 spans 14 amino acids. Germline-derived CDR1 and CDR2 are MRHNA and SNTAGT. DNA of the CDR3: TGTGCCAGCAGTGATTCTAGCGGGGCCCGGTGGCAGTACTTC. Translated: CASSDSSGARWQYF.

The V gene is TRBV2, the J gene TRBJ2-1; the match to TRBD2 covers 8 bases. The V segment lost 3 bases and the J segment 1 base; nucleotides outside the gene matches: 2. The length of the CDR3 is 15 residues. CDR1 and CDR2 from the germline V gene are SNHLY and FYNNEI. The CDR3 spells CASSDSGGSYNEQFF. The CDR3 DNA sequence: TGTGCCAGCAGTGATTCGGGAGGGTCCTACAATGAGCAGTTCTTC.

This clonotype was counted between two and nine times. The chain combines TRBV6-1 with TRBJ1-1; TRBD1 aligns across 12 bases. Trimming at V came to 4 bases and at J to 1 base, leaving 7 bases not matched to a gene. The germline CDR1 and CDR2 sequences are MNHNS and SASEGT. The CDR3 extends over 17 amino acids. CDR3 region: CASSVRGQGAWNTEAFF. In DNA form, the CDR3 reads TGTGCCAGCAGTGTACGGGGACAGGGGGCCTGGAACACTGAAGCTTTCTTT.

CDR3 residues: CASSIRGQGRNTEAFF. In DNA form, the CDR3 reads TGTGCCAGTAGTATAAGAGGACAGGGGAGGAACACTGAAGCTTTCTTT. The chain links TRBV19 to TRBJ1-1, with TRBD1 matching over 9 bases. V dropped 2 bases and J dropped 1; count of bases not matched to a gene: 5. Per the germline V gene, CDR1 is LNHDA and CDR2 is SQIVND (reference sequence). This CDR3 contains 16 residues.

In its sample, this clonotype was seen many times. One end of the junction varies from germline; a read error may be responsible. The V call is TRBV4-2, the J call TRBJ2-7; a possible D gene is TRBD1 (5 bases). The CDR3 is made up of 16 amino acids. Germline CDR1 LGHNA, CDR2 YNFKEQ. The CDR3 here is CASSLKGAGTSDEQYF. The CDR3 coding sequence is TGTGCCAGCAGCCTAAAAGGGGCTGGAACCTCCGACGAGCAGTACTTC.

This clonotype was observed many times. The rearrangement links TRBV7-2 to TRBJ1-1, with 9 bases identical to TRBD1. With 4 bases clipped from V and 6 bases from J, the junction kept 3 bases outside the gene matches. The germline gives CDR1 SGHTA, CDR2 FQGNSA. This CDR3 region has 13 residues. Here the CDR3 DNA reads TGTGCCAGCAGCTCACAGGGGGCCGCTGAAGCTTTCTTT. It translates to CASSSQGAAEAFF.

The table lists this clonotype with a count of one. This chain uses TRBV2 with TRBJ2-2; D gene ambiguous. The V gene's germline CDR1 is SNHLY and CDR2 FYNNEI. With 3 bases removed from V and 3 bases from J, the gap between germline ends came to 8 bases. The length of the CDR3 is 14 residues. The CDR3 DNA follows: TGTGCCAGCAGTGAGGGCGGCTACACCGGGGAGCTGTTTTTT. Its translation: CASSEGGYTGELFF.

In its sample, this clonotype was seen a few times. V usage is TRBV11-2 and J usage is TRBJ2-3; 7 nucleotides line up with TRBD2. With V trimmed by 5 bases and J by 3 bases, 11 bases remained unmatched. The CDR3 has 16 residues. CDR1 is SGHAT, CDR2 FQNNGV, per germline. The CDR3 loop is CASSHRAGVGTDTQYF. The CDR3 DNA reads TGTGCCAGCAGCCATCGCGCGGGAGTTGGGACAGATACGCAGTATTTT.

The rearrangement joins TRBV20-1 to TRBJ2-5; 8 bases agree with TRBD2. V shed 3 bases, J shed 2 bases, and the junction held 8 bases outside the gene matches. Germline V gene data show CDR1 as DFQATT and CDR2 as SNEGSKA (reference sequence). The CDR3 runs to 15 residues. CDR3 in amino acids: CSASIAGSGQETQYF. The CDR3 DNA reads as TGCAGTGCTAGTATAGCGGGGAGTGGGCAAGAGACCCAGTACTTC.

This clonotype came up a few times. The rearrangement links TRBV3-1 to TRBJ1-5; the D is unclear. CDR1 is LGHDT and CDR2 is YNNKEL in the germline V gene (reference sequence). The CDR3 extends over 19 amino acids. The germline V and J ends were trimmed by 0 bases and 0 bases, with 18 bases remaining between them. The CDR3 DNA sequence: TGTGCCAGCAGCCAAGATCCACCGGTCGGGCTGAATAGCAATCAGCCCCAGCATTTT. This codes for CASSQDPPVGLNSNQPQHF.

This clonotype showed up many times. V gene TRBV2 combines with J gene TRBJ1-1, with 8 bases matching TRBD1. V trimming: 7 bases; J trimming: 0 bases; junction bases outside the gene matches: 7. Germline CDR1 and CDR2: SNHLY and FYNNEI. The CDR3 spans 15 residues. CDR3 sequence: CASTIDRGLNTEAFF. The CDR3 bases are TGTGCCAGCACCATAGACAGGGGACTGAACACTGAAGCTTTCTTT.